This note documents a single T cell receptor beta chain sequence. Its antigen is currently unknown. This sample was taken from a study of CXCR3-negative and CXCR3-positive naive CD8 T cells. Broader study findings: Naive cells, whether CXCR3-negative or CXCR3-positive, had similar TRBV-TRBJ usage, while memory cells differed. Naive cells that were CXCR3-positive had more hydrophobic TRB CDR3s (compared with CXCR3-negative naive cells).

Germline V lookup: CDR1 SEHNR, CDR2 FQNEAQ (reference sequence). The CDR3 runs to 16 residues. Preparation of TRB cDNA libraries relied on 5' RACE carrying UMI labels. TCRdb reanalyzed the 5' RACE reads and collapses them to one entry per CDR3 protein, without DNA. The table lists roughly 130,000 distinct CDR3 sequences. This clonotype originated in a human donor in good health. Some clones in this sample may be carry-over from other donors' samples. Sequencing used naive CXCR3+ CD8+ T cells from blood. The subset here: CD45RO-CCR7+CD27+CD95- naive CD8+ T cells expressing CXCR3 (TNR3+). J is TRBJ1-1 and V is TRBV7-9; TCRdb's D call, TRBD1, is unchecked because there is no DNA. CDR3: CASSQTGHLMNTEAFF.